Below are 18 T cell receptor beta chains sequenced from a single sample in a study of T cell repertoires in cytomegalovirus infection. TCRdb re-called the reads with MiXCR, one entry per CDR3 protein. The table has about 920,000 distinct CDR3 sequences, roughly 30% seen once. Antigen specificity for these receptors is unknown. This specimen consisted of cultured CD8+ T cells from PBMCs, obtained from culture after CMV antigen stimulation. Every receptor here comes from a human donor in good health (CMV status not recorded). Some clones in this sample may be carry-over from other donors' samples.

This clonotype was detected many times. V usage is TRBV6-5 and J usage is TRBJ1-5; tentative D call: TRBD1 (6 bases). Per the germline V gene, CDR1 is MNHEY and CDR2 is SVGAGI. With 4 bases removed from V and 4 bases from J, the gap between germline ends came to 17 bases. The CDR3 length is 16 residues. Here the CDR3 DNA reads TGTGCCAGCAGTTCAGGGGTGGGAGTAGGGAATCAGCCCCAGCATTTT. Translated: CASSSGVGVGNQPQHF.

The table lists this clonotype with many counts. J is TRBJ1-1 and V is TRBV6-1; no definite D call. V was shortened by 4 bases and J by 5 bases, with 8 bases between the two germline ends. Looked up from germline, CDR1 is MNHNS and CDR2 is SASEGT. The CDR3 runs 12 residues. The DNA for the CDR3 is TGTGCCAGCAGTGCCCGGGGAACTGAAGCTTTCTTT. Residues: CASSARGTEAFF.

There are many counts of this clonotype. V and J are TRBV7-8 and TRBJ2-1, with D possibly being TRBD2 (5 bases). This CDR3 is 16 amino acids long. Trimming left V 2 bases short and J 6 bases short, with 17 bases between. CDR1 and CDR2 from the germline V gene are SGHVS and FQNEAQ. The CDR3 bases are TGTGCCAGCAGCTTAAGCGTGGAGGATCAAGGCAATGAGCAGTTCTTC. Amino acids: CASSLSVEDQGNEQFF.

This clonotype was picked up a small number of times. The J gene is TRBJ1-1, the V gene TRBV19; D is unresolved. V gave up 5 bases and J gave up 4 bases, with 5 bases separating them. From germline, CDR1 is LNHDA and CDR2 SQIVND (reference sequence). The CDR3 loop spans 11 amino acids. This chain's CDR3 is CASSRVTEAFF. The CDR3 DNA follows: TGTGCCAGTAGTCGGGTCACTGAAGCTTTCTTT.

CDR3 amino acids: CASSRDSGYGYTF. As DNA, the CDR3 is TGTGCCAGCTCAAGGGACAGCGGATATGGCTACACCTTC. The V gene is TRBV18, the J gene TRBJ1-2; 7 bases are shared with TRBD1. The length of the CDR3 is 13 residues. Trimming cost V 5 bases and J 5 bases; bases outside gene matches: 5. CDR1 is KGHSH and CDR2 is LQKENI in the germline V gene.

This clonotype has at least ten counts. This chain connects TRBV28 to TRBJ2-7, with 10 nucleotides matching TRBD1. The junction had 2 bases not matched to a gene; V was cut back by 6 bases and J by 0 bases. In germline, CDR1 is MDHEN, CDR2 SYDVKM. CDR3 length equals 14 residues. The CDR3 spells CASSRTGGSYEQYV. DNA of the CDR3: TGTGCCAGCAGCAGGACAGGGGGCTCCTACGAGCAGTACGTC.

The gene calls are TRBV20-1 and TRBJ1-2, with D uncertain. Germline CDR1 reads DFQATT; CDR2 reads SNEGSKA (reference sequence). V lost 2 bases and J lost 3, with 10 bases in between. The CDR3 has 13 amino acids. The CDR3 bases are TGCAGTGCTAGAAACCGTTATGACTATGGCTACACCTTC. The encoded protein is CSARNRYDYGYTF.

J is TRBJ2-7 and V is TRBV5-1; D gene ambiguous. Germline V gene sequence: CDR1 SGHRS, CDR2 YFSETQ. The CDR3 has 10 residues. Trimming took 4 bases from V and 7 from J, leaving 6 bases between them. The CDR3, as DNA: TGCGCCAGCAGCCCCAGAGAGCAGTACGTC. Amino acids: CASSPREQYV.

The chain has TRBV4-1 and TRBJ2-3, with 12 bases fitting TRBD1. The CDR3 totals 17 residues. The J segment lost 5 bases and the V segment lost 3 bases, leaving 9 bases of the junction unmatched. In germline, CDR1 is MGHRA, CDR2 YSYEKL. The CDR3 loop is CASSHLPGQGAKDTQYF. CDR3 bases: TGCGCCAGCAGCCACCTCCCGGGACAGGGGGCTAAAGATACGCAGTATTTT.

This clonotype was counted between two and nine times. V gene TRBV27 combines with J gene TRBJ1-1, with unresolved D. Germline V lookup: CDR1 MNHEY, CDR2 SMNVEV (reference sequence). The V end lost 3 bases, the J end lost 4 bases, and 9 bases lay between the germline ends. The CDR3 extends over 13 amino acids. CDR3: CASSLSSLTEAFF. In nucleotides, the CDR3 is TGTGCCAGCAGTTTGAGTAGTCTCACTGAAGCTTTCTTT.

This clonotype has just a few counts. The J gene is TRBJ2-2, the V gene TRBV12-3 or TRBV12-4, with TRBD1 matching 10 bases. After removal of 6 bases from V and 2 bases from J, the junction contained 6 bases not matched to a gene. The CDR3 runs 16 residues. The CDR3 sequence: CASRGTGEDNTGELFF. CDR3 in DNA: TGTGCCAGCAGGGGGACAGGGGAAGATAACACCGGGGAGCTGTTTTTT.

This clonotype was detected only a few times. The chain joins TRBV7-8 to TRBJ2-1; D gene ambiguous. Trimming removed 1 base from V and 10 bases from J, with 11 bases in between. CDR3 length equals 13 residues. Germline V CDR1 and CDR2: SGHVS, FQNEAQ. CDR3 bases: TGTGCCAGCAGCTTAGAGACGTGGGGAGAGCAGTTCTTC. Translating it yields CASSLETWGEQFF.

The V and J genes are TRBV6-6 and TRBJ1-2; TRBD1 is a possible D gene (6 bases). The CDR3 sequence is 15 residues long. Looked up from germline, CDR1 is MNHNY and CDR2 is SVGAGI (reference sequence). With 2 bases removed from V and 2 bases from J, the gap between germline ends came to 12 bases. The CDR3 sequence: CASSYPYTGNYGYTF. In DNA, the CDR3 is TGTGCCAGCAGTTACCCTTATACAGGGAACTATGGCTACACCTTC.

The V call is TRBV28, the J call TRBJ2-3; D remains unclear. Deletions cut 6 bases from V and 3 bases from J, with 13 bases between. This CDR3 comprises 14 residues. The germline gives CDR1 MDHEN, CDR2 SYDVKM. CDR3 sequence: CASSQRKRTDTQYF. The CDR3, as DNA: TGTGCCAGCAGCCAAAGGAAGAGAACAGATACGCAGTATTTT.

CDR3 loop: CASSWGTGVLEQYF. As DNA, the CDR3 is TGTGCCAGCAGCTGGGGGACAGGTGTTCTCGAGCAGTACTTC. The rearrangement joins TRBV5-6 to TRBJ2-7; 8 nucleotides match TRBD1. This CDR3 comprises 14 residues. Trimming cost V 3 bases and J 6 bases; bases outside gene matches: 8. CDR1 and CDR2 from the germline V gene are SGHDT and YYEEEE.

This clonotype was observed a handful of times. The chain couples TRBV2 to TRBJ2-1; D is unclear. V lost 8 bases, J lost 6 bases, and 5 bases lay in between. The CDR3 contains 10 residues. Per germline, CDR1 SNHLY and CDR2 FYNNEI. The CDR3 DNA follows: TGTGCCAGCTATGTCAATGAGCAGTTCTTC. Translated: CASYVNEQFF.

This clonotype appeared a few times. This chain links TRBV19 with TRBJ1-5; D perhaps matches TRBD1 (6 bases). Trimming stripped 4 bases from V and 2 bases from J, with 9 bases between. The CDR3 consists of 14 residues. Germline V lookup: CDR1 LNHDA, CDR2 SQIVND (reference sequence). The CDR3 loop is CASSRRTGNQPQHF. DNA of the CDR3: TGTGCCAGTAGTAGACGGACAGGCAATCAGCCCCAGCATTTT. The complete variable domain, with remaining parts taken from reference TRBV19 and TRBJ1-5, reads DGGITQSPKYLFRKEGQNVTLSCEQNLNHDAMYWYRQDPGQGLRLIYYSQIVNDFQKGDIAEGYSVSREKKESFPLTVTSAQKNPTAFYLCASSRRTGNQPQHFGDGTRLSIL.

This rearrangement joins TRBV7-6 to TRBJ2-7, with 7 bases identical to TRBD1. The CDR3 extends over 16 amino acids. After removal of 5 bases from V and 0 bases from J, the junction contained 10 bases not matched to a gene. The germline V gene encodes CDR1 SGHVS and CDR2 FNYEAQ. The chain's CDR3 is CASSRPGQTYSYEQYF. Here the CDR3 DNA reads TGTGCCAGCAGCCGACCGGGACAGACATACTCCTACGAGCAGTACTTC.